This TCR beta chain stems from a study of cytomegalovirus exposure and HLA in healthy donors. Study conclusions and caveats: In vitro work confirmed that three CMV-associated chains recognize CMV antigens. What TCR beta sequences reportedly achieved was accurate prediction of HLA-A and HLA-B alleles in most subjects. When analyzed later, a missense DCLRE1C variant was found to be linked to TCR beta V- and J-gene trimming.

This clone was seen a few times. Its antigen is not known. Germline V gene sequence: CDR1 LGHNA, CDR2 YNFKEQ. Trimming removed 1 base from V and 0 bases from J, with 13 bases in between. CDR3 length: 16 amino acids. The PCR made use of 60 Vbeta and 13 Jbeta primers. Sequencing used immunoSEQ multiplex PCR; TCRdb keeps in-frame clones, though not all of them. This table has approximately 150,000 clones, 60% to 85% appearing once. At sampling all donors were nominally healthy, likely with unrecorded immune exposures. The sequence was obtained from a woman aged 40 to 50 in good health and CMV-seropositive. The sample taken for sequencing was PBMCs. The rearrangement joins TRBV4-2 to TRBJ2-7; possible D gene TRBD2, 7 bases. This CDR3 is CASSQGRGANSYEQYF. The CDR3 coding sequence is TGTGCCAGCAGCCAAGGACGGGGGGCGAACTCCTACGAGCAGTACTTC.